The TCR beta chain under discussion was sequenced for a study of metastatic and nonmetastatic thyroid tumors. Study-level background: Across blood and tumor or nodule tissue, repertoires from malignant and benign thyroid patients were compared with one another. General study findings and limits: Malignant tumors reportedly showed significantly higher TCR beta diversity than benign nodules in both blood and tumor.

This clone was observed at least ten times. Its specificity is unknown. The CDR3 contains 15 residues. The V gene lost 5 bases and the J gene lost 3 bases, with 13 bases spanning the gap. Germline V lookup: CDR1 KGHSH, CDR2 LQKENI. Source study methods: The study's classifier, a distant-metastasis tool for papillary thyroid cancer, was built using CDR3 differences across clinicopathological groups. Via MiXCR, TCRdb re-called the PCR reads. The authors' filters were not applied to this entry. Of around 25,000 clones in the sample, 10% to 15% are singletons; the top ten hold around 5%. Not a single patient had been given any form of treatment at any point before undergoing thyroid surgery.

This clonotype was sampled from a female donor with papillary thyroid cancer or a benign thyroid nodule (not recorded which). Some clones in this sample may be carry-over from other donors' samples. The material sequenced was blood. V and J are TRBV18 and TRBJ2-2; D remains unclear. CDR3 region: CASSSARIYTGELFF. The CDR3 bases are TGTGCCAGCTCATCAGCCAGGATTTACACCGGGGAGCTGTTTTTT. Drawing the rest from reference TRBV18 and TRBJ2-2, the complete variable domain is NAGVMQNPRHLVRRRGQEARLRCSPMKGHSHVYWYRQLPEEGLKFMVYLQKENIIDESGMPKERFSAEFPKEGPSILRIQQVVRGDSAAYFCASSSARIYTGELFFGEGSRLTVL.